Below, one TCR beta chain is given with its context. In germline, CDR1 is SQVTM, CDR2 ANQGSEA. Trimming left V 6 bases short and J 4 bases short, with 15 bases between. This CDR3 region has 13 residues. Data came from immunoSEQ multiplex PCR; TCRdb stores just in-frame clones and leaves some out. The data contain fewer than 150,000 clones, about four fifths of them singletons. This sample was included in a study of blood T cell repertoires in COVID-19. The sequencing sample was made of peripheral blood. The chain links TRBV29-1 to TRBJ1-1; D uncertain. The clonotype was recovered from a human donor in a cohort sampled during active COVID-19. CDR3 coding DNA: TGCAGCGTGAGGGTAGGCCCTGGCACTGAAGCTTTCTTT. Translation: CSVRVGPGTEAFF.